One and the same sample provided the 11 T cell receptor beta chains below, sequenced in a study of T cell clonality in common variable immunodeficiency. Whole-study findings and limits: Reportedly, TCR beta sequences from common variable immunodeficiency showed fewer deletions and N-nucleotide insertions.

TCRdb's table, derived via immunoSEQ multiplex PCR, lists solely in-frame clones and lacks some. The table lists approximately 16,000 clones, with no singletons. Their cognate antigens are unknown. The sample was peripheral blood mononuclear cells. These receptors all come from a human donor with common variable immunodeficiency.

As to this clone: The observed sequence ends 3 residues before the CDR3 terminus, with the missing tail filled in from the germline J gene. V gene TRBV19 combines with J gene TRBJ2-3, with 9 bases aligning to TRBD2. CDR1 and CDR2 from the germline V gene are LNHDA and SQIVND (reference sequence). This CDR3 spans 15 amino acids. With V trimmed by 4 bases and J by 4 bases, 6 bases remained unmatched. CDR3: CASSSELAGADTQYF. CDR3 DNA (partial): TGTGCCAGTAGTAGTGAGTTAGCGGGGGCAGATACG. Full variable domain (outside the CDR3, taken from reference TRBV19 and TRBJ2-3): DGGITQSPKYLFRKEGQNVTLSCEQNLNHDAMYWYRQDPGQGLRLIYYSQIVNDFQKGDIAEGYSVSREKKESFPLTVTSAQKNPTAFYLCASSSELAGADTQYFGPGTRLTVL.

This clone occurred a few times. CDR3 loop: CASSLGAPSTDTQYF. CDR3 bases read: TGCGCCAGCAGCTTGGGAGCCCCTAGCACAGATACG. The J gene is TRBJ2-3, the V gene TRBV5-1; no clear D. The CDR3 extends 3 residues past the end of the read, so its final part is completed from the germline J gene. This CDR3 is 15 amino acids long. The germline V and J ends were trimmed by 0 bases and 0 bases, with 8 bases remaining between them. The germline CDR1 and CDR2 sequences are SGHRS and YFSETQ.

Remarks on this clone: The read is 3 residues too short to cover the CDR3 end, so that end is filled in from the germline J gene. The J gene is TRBJ2-1, the V gene TRBV6-1; the D is unclear. CDR1 is MNHNS, CDR2 SASEGT, per germline. The germline V and J ends were trimmed by 2 bases and 2 bases, with 7 bases remaining between them. The CDR3 runs to 14 residues. This chain's CDR3 is CASSETGTYNEQFF. CDR3 DNA (partial): TGTGCCAGCAGTGAAACGGGTACCTACAATGAG.

This clone has only a few counts. The read ends 3 residues early relative to the CDR3; the germline J gene fills the gap. V is TRBV30 and J is TRBJ1-6, with 7 nucleotides matching TRBD1. The CDR3 has 13 amino acids. Germline loops: CDR1 GTSNPN, CDR2 SVGIG (reference sequence). Trimming at V came to 7 bases and at J to 6 bases, leaving 6 bases not matched to a gene. The CDR3 bases that were read are TGTGCCTTCGACCAGGGGGGTAATTCACCC. Translation: CAFDQGGNSP. The full CDR3 sequence reads CAFDQGGNSPLHF.

A note on this clone: The missing CDR3 end, 3 residues past where the read stops, is filled in from the germline J gene. The V call is TRBV29-1, the J call TRBJ2-7; D tentatively reads TRBD1 or TRBD2 (6 bases each). The CDR3 spans 11 residues. V was shortened by 6 bases and J by 6 bases, with 12 bases between the two germline ends. Germline-derived CDR1 and CDR2 are SQVTM and ANQGSEA. This CDR3 is CSVGGQSEQYF. The covered CDR3 bases are TGCAGCGTGGGAGGACAGAGCGAG.

This clone occurred a few times. The read ends 3 residues shy of where the CDR3 ends; the end is completed using the germline J gene. V usage is TRBV20-1 and J usage is TRBJ2-7, with 8 bases aligning to TRBD1. J gave up 0 bases and V 1 base, and 23 bases lay outside the gene matches. Per germline, CDR1 DFQATT and CDR2 SNEGSKA (reference sequence). The CDR3 has 21 amino acids. The CDR3 loop is CSARAQRWPGQAKDYSYEQYF. CDR3 DNA (partial): TGCAGTGCTAGAGCCCAAAGGTGGCCGGGACAGGCAAAAGACTACTCCTACGAG.

This clone appeared a few times. The CDR3 end lies 3 residues beyond the end of the read and is filled in from the germline J gene. The gene calls are TRBV18 and TRBJ2-5, with D maybe TRBD1 (6 bases). The V gene's germline CDR1 is KGHSH and CDR2 LQKENI. This CDR3 has 13 amino acids. Trimming removed 5 bases from V and 1 base from J, with 8 bases in between. The CDR3: CASSGGLQETQYF. The CDR3 bases that were read are TGTGCCAGCTCAGGGGGCCTCCAAGAGACC.

Notes on this clone: The CDR3 end falls 3 residues outside the read, so it is completed with the germline J gene. The rearrangement joins TRBV18 to TRBJ1-1; 8 bases map to TRBD1. CDR3 length: 16 amino acids. The germline V gene encodes CDR1 KGHSH and CDR2 LQKENI. The sequenced part of the CDR3 DNA is TGTGCCAGCAGGGCAGATAAGGCAGGGGGCGCGATCGAA. Residues: CASRADKAGGAIE. The entire CDR3 reads CASRADKAGGAIEAFF.

There are many counts of this clone. Relative to the germline gene, one junction end is altered; a read error may explain this. The CDR3 goes on 3 residues after the read ends, and that part is filled in from the germline J gene. The chain joins TRBV20-1 to TRBJ2-7, with D possibly TRBD2 on 6 matching bases. Germline-derived CDR1 and CDR2 are DFQATT and SNEGSKA (reference sequence). The CDR3 is 16 residues long. CDR3 residues: CSASKGRGRTSFEQYF. Incomplete CDR3 DNA: TGCAGTGCTAGTAAGGGTCGGGGGAGAACCTCCTTCGAG.

As concerns this clone: The read ends 3 residues shy of where the CDR3 ends; the end is completed using the germline J gene. V and J are TRBV5-5 and TRBJ2-5; TRBD2 aligns across 8 bases. Germline CDR1 is SGHKS and CDR2 is YYEKEE (reference sequence). J gave up 5 bases and V 0 bases, and 6 bases lay outside the gene matches. This CDR3 has 15 amino acids. CDR3 amino acids: CASSLGGTRGETQYF. The sequenced part of the CDR3 DNA is TGTGCCAGCAGCTTGGGTGGGACTAGGGGGGAGACC.

This clone has more than one count but fewer than ten. Read data end 3 residues before the CDR3 end; the end is taken from the germline J gene. The chain has TRBV18 and TRBJ1-1; perhaps TRBD1 as D (6 bases). CDR1 and CDR2 (germline): KGHSH, LQKENI. CDR3 size: 14 residues. V lost 6 bases, J lost 0 bases, and 11 bases lay in between. CDR3 loop: CASSRQEMNTEAFF. CDR3 DNA, as far as it was read: TGTGCCAGCTCCCGACAGGAGATGAACACTGAA. Using reference TRBV18 and TRBJ1-1 for the parts outside the CDR3, the full variable domain is NAGVMQNPRHLVRRRGQEARLRCSPMKGHSHVYWYRQLPEEGLKFMVYLQKENIIDESGMPKERFSAEFPKEGPSILRIQQVVRGDSAAYFCASSRQEMNTEAFFGQGTRLTVV.